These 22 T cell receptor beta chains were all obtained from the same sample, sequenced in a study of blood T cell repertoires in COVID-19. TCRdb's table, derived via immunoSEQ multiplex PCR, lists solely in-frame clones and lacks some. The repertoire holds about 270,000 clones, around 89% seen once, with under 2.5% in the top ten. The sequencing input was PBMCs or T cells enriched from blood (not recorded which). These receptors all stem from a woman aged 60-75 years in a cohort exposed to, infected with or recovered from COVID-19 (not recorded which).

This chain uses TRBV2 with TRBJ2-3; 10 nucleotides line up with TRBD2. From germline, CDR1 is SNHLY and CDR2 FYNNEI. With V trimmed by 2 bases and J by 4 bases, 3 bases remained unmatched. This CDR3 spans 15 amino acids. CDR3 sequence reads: CASSERLAGADTQYF. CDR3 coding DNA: TGTGCCAGCAGTGAACGTCTAGCGGGAGCAGATACGCAGTATTTT.

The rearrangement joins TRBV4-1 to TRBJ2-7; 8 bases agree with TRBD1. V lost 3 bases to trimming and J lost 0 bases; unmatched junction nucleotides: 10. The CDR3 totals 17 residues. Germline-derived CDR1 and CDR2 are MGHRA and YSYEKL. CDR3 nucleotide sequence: TGCGCCAGCAGCCATGTTCGGGCCGGGACAGGCTCCTACGAGCAGTACTTC. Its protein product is CASSHVRAGTGSYEQYF.

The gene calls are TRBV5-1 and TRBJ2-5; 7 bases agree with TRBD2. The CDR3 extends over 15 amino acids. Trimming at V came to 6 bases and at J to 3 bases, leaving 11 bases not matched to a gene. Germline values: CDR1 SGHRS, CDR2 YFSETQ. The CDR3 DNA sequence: TGCGCCAGCACTCCAACCGGCGGGAGAGAAGAGACCCAGTACTTC. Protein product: CASTPTGGREETQYF.

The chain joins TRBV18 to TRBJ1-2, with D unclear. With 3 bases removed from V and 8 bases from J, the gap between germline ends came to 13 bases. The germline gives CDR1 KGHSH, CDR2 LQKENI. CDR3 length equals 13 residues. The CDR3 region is CASSPEQRVGYTF. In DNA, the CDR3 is TGTGCCAGCTCACCGGAACAGCGGGTAGGCTACACCTTC.

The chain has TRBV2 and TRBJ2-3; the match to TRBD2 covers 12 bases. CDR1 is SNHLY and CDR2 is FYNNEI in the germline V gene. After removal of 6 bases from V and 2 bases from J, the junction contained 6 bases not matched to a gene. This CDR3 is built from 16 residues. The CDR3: CASSVRTSGNTDTQYF. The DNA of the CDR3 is TGTGCCAGCAGCGTTAGGACTAGCGGGAACACAGATACGCAGTATTTT.

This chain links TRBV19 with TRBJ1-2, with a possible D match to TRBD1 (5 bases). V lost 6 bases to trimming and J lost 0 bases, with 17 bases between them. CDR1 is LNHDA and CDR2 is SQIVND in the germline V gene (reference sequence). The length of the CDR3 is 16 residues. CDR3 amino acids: CASSARGDGANYGYTF. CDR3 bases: TGTGCCAGTAGCGCTCGGGGGGACGGAGCTAACTATGGCTACACCTTC. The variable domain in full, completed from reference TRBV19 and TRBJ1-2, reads DGGITQSPKYLFRKEGQNVTLSCEQNLNHDAMYWYRQDPGQGLRLIYYSQIVNDFQKGDIAEGYSVSREKKESFPLTVTSAQKNPTAFYLCASSARGDGANYGYTFGSGTRLTVV.

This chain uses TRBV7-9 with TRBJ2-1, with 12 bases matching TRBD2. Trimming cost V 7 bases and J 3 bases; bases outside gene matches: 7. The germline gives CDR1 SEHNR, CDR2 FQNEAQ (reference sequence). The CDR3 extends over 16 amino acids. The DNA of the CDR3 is TGTGCCAGCACCAGGACTAGCGGGAAGAGCTACAATGAGCAGTTCTTC. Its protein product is CASTRTSGKSYNEQFF. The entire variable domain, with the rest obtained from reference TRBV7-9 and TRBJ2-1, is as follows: DTGVSQNPRHKITKRGQNVTFRCDPISEHNRLYWYRQTLGQGPEFLTYFQNEAQLEKSRLLSDRFSAERPKGSFSTLEIQRTEQGDSAMYLCASTRTSGKSYNEQFFGPGTRLTVL.

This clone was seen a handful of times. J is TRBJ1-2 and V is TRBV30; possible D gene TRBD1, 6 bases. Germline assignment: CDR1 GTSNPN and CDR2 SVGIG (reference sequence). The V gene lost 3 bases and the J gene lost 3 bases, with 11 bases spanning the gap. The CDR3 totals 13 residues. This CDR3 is CAWSRNRDYGYTF. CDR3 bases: TGTGCCTGGAGCCGTAACAGGGACTATGGCTACACCTTC.

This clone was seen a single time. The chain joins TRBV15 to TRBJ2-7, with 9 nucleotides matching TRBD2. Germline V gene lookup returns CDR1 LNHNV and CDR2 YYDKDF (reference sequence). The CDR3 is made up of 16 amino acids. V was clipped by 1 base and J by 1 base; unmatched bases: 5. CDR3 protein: CATSRGASGTSYEQYF. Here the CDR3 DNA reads TGTGCCACCAGCAGAGGAGCTAGCGGGACTTCCTACGAGCAGTACTTC.

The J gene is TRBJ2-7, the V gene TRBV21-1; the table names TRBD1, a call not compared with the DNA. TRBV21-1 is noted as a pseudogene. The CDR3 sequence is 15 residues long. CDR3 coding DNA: TGTGCCAGCAGCAAAGGTCCGAGTCTCAGGAACGAGCAGTACTTC. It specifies CASSKGPSLRNEQYF.

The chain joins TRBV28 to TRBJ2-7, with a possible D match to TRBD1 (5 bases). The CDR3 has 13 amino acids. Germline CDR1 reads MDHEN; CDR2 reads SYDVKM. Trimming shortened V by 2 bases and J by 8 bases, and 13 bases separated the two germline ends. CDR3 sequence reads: CASSLGHQGKQYF. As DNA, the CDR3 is TGTGCCAGCAGTTTAGGGCATCAGGGAAAGCAGTACTTC.

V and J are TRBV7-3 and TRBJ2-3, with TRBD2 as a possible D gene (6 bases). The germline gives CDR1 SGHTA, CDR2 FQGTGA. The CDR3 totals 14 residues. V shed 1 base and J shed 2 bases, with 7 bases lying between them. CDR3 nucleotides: TGTGCCAGCAGCTTAAGGGACTTCACAGATACGCAGTATTTT. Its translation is CASSLRDFTDTQYF.

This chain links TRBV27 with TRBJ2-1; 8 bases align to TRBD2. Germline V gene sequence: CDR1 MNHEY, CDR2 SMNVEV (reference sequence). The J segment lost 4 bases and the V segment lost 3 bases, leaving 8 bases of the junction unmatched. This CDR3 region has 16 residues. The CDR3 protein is CASSFGSGRRYNEQFF. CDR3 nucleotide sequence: TGTGCCAGCAGTTTCGGGAGCGGGAGAAGGTACAATGAGCAGTTCTTC.

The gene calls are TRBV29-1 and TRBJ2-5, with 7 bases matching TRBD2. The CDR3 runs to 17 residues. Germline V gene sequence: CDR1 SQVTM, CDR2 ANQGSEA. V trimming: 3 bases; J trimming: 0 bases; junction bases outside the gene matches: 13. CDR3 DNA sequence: TGCAGCGTTGAGGCTCCCTTGAGGCTAGCGGACCAAGAGACCCAGTACTTC. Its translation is CSVEAPLRLADQETQYF. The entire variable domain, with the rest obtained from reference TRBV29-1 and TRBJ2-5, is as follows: SAVISQKPSRDICQRGTSLTIQCQVDSQVTMMFWYRQQPGQSLTLIATANQGSEATYESGFVIDKFPISRPNLTFSTLTVSNMSPEDSSIYLCSVEAPLRLADQETQYFGPGTRLLVL.

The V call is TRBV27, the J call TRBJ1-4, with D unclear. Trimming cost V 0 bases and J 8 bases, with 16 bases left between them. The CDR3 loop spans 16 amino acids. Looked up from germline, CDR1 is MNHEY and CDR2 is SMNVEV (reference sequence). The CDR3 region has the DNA TGTGCCAGCAGTTTATCACGTCGCGGGGAAAGGGAAAAACTGTTTTTT. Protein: CASSLSRRGEREKLFF.

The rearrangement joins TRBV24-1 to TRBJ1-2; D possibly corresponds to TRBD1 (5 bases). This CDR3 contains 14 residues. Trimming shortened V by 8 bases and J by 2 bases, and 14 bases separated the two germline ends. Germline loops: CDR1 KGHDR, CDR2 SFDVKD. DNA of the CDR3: TGTGCCACCACCCCTGCGGCAGGGAACTATGGCTACACCTTC. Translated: CATTPAAGNYGYTF.

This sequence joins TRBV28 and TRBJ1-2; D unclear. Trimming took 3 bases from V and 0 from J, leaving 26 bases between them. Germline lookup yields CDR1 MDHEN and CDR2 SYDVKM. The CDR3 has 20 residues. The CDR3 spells CASSFPTTGFLIHSNYGYTF. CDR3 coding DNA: TGTGCCAGCAGTTTTCCTACGACCGGGTTCTTAATCCATTCTAACTATGGCTACACCTTC.

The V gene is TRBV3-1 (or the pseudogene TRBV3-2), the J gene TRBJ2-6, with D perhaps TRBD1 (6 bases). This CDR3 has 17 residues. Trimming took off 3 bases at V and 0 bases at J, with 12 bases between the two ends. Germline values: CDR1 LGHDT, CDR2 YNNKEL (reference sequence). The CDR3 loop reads CASSQRQGNSGANVLTF. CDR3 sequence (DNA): TGTGCCAGCAGCCAGAGGCAGGGGAACTCTGGGGCCAACGTCCTGACTTTC.

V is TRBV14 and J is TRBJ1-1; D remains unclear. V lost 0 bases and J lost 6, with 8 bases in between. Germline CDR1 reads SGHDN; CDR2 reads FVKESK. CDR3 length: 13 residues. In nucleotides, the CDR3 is TGTGCCAGCAGCCAAGACGGGGAGGCTGAAGCTTTCTTT. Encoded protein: CASSQDGEAEAFF.

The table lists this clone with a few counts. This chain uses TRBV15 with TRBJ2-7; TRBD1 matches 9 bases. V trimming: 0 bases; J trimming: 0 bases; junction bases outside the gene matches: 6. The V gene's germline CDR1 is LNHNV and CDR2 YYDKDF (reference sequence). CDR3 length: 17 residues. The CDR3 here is CATSRESGTGRSYEQYF. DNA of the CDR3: TGTGCCACCAGCAGAGAAAGCGGGACAGGGCGCTCCTACGAGCAGTACTTC.

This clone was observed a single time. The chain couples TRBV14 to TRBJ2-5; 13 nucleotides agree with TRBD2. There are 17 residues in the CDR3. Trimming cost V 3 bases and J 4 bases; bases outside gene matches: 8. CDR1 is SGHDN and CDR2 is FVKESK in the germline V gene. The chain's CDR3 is CASSQATSGRKRETQYF. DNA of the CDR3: TGTGCCAGCAGCCAGGCGACTAGCGGGAGGAAGAGAGAGACCCAGTACTTC.

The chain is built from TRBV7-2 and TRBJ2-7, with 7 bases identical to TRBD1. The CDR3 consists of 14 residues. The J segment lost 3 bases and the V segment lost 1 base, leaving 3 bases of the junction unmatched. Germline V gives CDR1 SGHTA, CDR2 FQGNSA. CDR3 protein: CASSLDRQGYEQYF. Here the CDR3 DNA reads TGTGCCAGCAGCTTAGACCGACAGGGCTACGAGCAGTACTTC.